Included here is one T cell receptor (beta chain) sequence, with context. Antigen unknown. Method: immunoSEQ multiplex PCR; TCRdb's copy keeps in-frame clones and lacks some. This sample carries more than 50,000 clones, around 84% of them seen once, and the ten largest clones take 2.4%. The data were obtained in a study of OX40 agonist ivuxolimab in advanced cancers. Study-wide findings and caveats: People who partly responded at 0.1-3.0 mg/kg had some of the least clonal expansion seen. The authors also found low normalized T-cell clonal expansion in some nonresponders.

If patients had autoimmune disease history or systemic immunosuppression, they were excluded. Cycle 7 day 1, cycle 4 day 1, and baseline were the timepoints at which blood was sampled. This sample comprised CD4+ or CD8+ T cells sorted from blood, obtained in a trial of the OX40 agonist ivuxolimab. This receptor was identified in an adult with an advanced solid tumor such as melanoma, head and neck, liver or kidney cancer.

CDR3: CASRVYLEQGYTF. CDR3 DNA: TGTGCCAGCAGGGTCTACCTGGAGCAAGGCTACACCTTC. The chain couples TRBV2 to TRBJ1-2, with D hard to call. From germline, CDR1 is SNHLY and CDR2 FYNNEI. The length of the CDR3 is 13 residues. V was cut by 6 bases and J by 8 bases, with 16 bases left in between.